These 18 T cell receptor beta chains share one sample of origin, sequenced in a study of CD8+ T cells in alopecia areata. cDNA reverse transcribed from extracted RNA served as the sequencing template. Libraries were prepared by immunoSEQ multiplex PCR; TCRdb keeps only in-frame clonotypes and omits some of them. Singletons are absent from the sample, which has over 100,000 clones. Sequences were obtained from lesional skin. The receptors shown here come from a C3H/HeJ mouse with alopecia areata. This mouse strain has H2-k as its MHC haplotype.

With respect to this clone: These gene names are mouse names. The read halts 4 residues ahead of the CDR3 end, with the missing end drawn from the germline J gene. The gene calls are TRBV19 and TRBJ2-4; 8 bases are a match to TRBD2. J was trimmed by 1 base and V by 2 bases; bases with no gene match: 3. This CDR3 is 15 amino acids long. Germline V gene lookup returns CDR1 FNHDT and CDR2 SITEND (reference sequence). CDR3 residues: CASSMGGAGQNTLYF. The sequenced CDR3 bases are TGTGCCAGCAGTATGGGGGGGGCTGGTCAAAAC. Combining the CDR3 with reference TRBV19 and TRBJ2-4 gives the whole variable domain GGIITQTPKFLIGQEGQKLTLKCQQNFNHDTMYWYRQDSGKGLRLIYYSITENDLQKGDLSEGYDASREKKSSFSLTVTSAQKNEMAVFLCASSMGGAGQNTLYFGAGTRLSVL.

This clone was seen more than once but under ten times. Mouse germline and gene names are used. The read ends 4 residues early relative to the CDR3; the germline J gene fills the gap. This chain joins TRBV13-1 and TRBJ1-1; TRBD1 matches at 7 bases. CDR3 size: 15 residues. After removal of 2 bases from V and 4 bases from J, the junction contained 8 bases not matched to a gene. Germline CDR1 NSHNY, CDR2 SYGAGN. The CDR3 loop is CASSEKGAGGTEVFF. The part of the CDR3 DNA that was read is TGTGCCAGCAGTGAAAAGGGGGCAGGAGGCACA.

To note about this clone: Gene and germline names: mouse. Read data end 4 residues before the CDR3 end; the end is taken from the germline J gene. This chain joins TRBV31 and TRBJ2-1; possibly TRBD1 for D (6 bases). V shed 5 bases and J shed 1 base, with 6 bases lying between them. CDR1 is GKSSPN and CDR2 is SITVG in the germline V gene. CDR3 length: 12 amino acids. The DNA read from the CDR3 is TGTGCCTGGGGACAGAACTATGCT. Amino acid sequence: CAWGQNYA. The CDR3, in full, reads CAWGQNYAEQFF. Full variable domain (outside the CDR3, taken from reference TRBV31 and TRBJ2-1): AQTIHQWPVAEIKAVGSPLSLGCTIKGKSSPNLYWYWQATGGTLQQLFYSITVGQVESVVQLNLSASRPKDDQFILSTEKLLLSHSGFYLCAWGQNYAEQFFGPGTRLTVL.

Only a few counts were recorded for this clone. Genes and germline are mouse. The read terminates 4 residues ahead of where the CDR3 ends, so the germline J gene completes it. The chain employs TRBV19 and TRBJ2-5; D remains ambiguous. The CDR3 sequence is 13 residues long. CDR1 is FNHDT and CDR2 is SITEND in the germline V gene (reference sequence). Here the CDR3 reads CASSMSREDTQYF. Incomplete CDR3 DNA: TGTGCCAGCAGTATGAGCAGAGAAGAC.

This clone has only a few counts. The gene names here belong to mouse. The sequenced part of the CDR3 DNA is TGTGCCAGCAGTGGACAGGGGGTGGAAGAC. Protein product: CASSGQGVED. From start to end, the CDR3 is CASSGQGVEDTQYF. The genes are TRBV13-3 and TRBJ2-5; 9 bases agree with TRBD1. The read finishes 4 residues shy of the CDR3 end, and the germline J gene is used to complete it. This CDR3 spans 14 amino acids. Looked up from germline, CDR1 is NNHDY and CDR2 is SYVADS. The entire variable domain, with the rest obtained from reference TRBV13-3 and TRBJ2-5, is as follows: EAAVTQSPRSKVAVTGGKVTLSCHQTNNHDYMYWYRQDTGHGLRLIHYSYVADSTEKGDIPDGYKASRPSQENFSLILELASLSQTAVYFCASSGQGVEDTQYFGPGTRLLVL.

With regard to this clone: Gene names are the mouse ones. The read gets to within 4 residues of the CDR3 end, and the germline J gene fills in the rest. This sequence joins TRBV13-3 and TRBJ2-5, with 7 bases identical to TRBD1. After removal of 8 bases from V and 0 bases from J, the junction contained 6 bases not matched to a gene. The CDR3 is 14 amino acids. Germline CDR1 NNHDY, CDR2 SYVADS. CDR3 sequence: CASGTAFNQDTQYF. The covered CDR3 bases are TGTGCCAGTGGGACAGCATTTAACCAAGAC.

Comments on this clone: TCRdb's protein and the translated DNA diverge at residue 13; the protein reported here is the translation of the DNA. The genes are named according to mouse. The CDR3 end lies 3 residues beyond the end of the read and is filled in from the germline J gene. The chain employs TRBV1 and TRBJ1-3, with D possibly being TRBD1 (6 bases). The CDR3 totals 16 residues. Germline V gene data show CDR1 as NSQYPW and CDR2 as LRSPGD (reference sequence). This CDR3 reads CTCSSDARGSGNTLYF. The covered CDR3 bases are TGCACCTGCAGTTCAGATGCCAGGGGTTCTGGAAATACG. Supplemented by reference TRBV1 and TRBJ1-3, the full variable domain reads VTLLEQNPRWRLVPRGQAVNLRCILKNSQYPWMSWYQQDLQKQLQWLFTLRSPGDKEVKSLPGADYLATRVTDTELRLQVANMSQGRTLYCTCSSDARGSGNTLYFGEGSRLIVV.

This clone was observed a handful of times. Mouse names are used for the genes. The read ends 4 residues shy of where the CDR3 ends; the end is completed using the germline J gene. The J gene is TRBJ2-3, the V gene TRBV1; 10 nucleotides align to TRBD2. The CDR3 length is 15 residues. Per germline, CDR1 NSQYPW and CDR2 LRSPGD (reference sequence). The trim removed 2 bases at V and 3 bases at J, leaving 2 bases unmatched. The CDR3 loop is CTCSALGGQAETLYF. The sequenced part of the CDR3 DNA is TGCACCTGCAGTGCACTGGGGGGGCAGGCAGAA. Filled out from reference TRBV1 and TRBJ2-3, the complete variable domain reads VTLLEQNPRWRLVPRGQAVNLRCILKNSQYPWMSWYQQDLQKQLQWLFTLRSPGDKEVKSLPGADYLATRVTDTELRLQVANMSQGRTLYCTCSALGGQAETLYFGSGTRLTVL.

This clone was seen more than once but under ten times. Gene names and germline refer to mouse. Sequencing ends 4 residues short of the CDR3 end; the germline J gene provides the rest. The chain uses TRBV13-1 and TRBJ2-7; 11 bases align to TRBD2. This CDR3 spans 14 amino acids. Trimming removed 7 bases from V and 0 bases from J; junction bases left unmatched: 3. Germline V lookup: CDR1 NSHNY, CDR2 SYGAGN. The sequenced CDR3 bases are TGTGCCAGCCGGACTGGGGGGAGCTCCTAT. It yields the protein CASRTGGSSY. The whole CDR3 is CASRTGGSSYEQYF.

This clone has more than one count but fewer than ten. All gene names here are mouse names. Partial CDR3 DNA: TGTGCCAGCAGTATTGGTGGTTTTAACCAAGAC. This codes for CASSIGGFNQD. The CDR3, in full, reads CASSIGGFNQDTQYF. The chain joins TRBV19 to TRBJ2-5, with unresolved D. The read ends 4 residues before the CDR3 terminus; that terminus is restored from the germline J gene. The V and J ends lost 2 bases and 0 bases respectively, with 10 bases between them. The germline CDR1 and CDR2 sequences are FNHDT and SITEND (reference sequence). The CDR3 runs 15 residues.

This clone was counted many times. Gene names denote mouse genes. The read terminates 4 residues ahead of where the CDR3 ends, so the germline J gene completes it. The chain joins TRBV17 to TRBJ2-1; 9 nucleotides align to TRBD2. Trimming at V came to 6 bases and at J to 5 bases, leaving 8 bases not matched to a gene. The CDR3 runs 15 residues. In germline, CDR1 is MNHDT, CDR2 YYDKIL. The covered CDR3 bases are TGTGCTAGCAGCTCCGGGACTGGGAACGATGCT. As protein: CASSSGTGNDA. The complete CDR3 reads CASSSGTGNDAEQFF.

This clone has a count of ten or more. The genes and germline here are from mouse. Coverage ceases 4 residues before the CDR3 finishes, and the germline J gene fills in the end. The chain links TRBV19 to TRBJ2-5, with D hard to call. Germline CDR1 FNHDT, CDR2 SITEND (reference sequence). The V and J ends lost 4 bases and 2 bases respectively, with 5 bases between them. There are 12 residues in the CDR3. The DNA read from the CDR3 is TGTGCCAGCAGTCCCCTCCAAGAC. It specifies CASSPLQD. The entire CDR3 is CASSPLQDTQYF.

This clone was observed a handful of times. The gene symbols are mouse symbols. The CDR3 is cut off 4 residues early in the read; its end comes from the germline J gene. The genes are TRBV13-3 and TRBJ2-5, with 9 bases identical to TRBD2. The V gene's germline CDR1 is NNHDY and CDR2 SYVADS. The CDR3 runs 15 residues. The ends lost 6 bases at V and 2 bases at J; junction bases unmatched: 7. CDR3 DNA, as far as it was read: TGTGCCAGCAAGGACACTGGGGGGTCCCAAGAC. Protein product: CASKDTGGSQD. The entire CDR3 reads CASKDTGGSQDTQYF. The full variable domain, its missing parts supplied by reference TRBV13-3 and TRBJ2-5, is EAAVTQSPRSKVAVTGGKVTLSCHQTNNHDYMYWYRQDTGHGLRLIHYSYVADSTEKGDIPDGYKASRPSQENFSLILELASLSQTAVYFCASKDTGGSQDTQYFGPGTRLLVL.

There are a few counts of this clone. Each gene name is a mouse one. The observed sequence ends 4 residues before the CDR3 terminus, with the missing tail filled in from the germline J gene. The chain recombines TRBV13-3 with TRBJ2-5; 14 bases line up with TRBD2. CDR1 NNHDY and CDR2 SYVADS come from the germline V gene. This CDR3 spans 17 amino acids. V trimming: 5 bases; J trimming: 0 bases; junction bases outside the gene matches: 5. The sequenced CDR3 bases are TGTGCCAGCAGGGGACTGGGGGGGCTTTTTAACCAAGAC. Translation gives CASRGLGGLFNQD. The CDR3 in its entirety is CASRGLGGLFNQDTQYF.

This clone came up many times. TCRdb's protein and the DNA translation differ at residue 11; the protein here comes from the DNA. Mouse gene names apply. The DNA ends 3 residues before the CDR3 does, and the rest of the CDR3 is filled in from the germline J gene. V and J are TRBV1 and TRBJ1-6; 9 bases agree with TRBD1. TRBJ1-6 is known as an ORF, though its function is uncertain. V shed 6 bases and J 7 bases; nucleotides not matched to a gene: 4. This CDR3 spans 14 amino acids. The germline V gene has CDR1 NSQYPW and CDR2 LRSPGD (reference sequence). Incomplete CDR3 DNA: TGCACCTGCAGCCGGGACAGGGAAAATTCGCCC. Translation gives CTCSRDRENSP. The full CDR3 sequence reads CTCSRDRENSPLYF.

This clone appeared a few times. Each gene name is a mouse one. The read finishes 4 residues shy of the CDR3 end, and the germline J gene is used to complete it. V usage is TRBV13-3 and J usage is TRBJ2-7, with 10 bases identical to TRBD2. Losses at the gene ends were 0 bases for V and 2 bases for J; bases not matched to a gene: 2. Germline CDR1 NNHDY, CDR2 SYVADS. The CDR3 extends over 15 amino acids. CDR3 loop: CASSDVDWGPYEQYF. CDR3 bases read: TGTGCCAGCAGTGATGTGGACTGGGGGCCCTAT.

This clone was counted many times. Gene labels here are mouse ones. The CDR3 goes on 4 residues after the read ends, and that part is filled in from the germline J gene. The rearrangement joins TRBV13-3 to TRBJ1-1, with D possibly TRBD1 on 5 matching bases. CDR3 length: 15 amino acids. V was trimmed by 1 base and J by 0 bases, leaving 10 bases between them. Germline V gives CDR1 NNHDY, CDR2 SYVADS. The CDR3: CASSDWTPSNTEVFF. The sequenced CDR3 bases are TGTGCCAGCAGTGATTGGACACCCTCAAACACA.

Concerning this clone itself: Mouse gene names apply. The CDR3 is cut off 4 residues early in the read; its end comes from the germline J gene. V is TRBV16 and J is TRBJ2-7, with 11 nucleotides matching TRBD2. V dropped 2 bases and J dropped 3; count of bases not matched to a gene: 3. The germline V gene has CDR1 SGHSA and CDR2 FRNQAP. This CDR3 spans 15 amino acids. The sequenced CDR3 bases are TGTGCAAGCAGCTTATTGGGACTGGGGGACTAT. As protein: CASSLLGLGDY. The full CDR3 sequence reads CASSLLGLGDYEQYF.